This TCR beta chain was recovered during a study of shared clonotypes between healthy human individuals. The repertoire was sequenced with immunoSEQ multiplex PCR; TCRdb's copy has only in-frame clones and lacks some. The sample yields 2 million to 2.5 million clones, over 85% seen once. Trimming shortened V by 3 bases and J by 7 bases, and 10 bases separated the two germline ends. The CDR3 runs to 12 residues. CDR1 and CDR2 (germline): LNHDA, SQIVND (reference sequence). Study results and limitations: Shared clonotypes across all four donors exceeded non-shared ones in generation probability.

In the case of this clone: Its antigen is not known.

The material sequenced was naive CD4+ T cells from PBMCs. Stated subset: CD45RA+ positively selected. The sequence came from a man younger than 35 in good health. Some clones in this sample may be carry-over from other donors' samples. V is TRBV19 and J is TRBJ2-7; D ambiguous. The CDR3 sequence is CASSMSAREQYF. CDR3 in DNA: TGTGCCAGTAGTATGTCGGCGAGAGAGCAGTACTTC.